This entry lists 32 T cell receptor beta chains sequenced from one sample in a study of spatial heterogeneity in lung cancer. Their specific antigens are unknown. From the 5' RACE reads, TCRdb called clonotypes with MiXCR, one entry per CDR3 protein. The sample has 5,500 to 8,500 distinct CDR3 sequences, 13% seen once. Time point of the sample: sample taken at primary tumor resection. Study-wide findings and caveats: Tumoral mutation counts were tracked by counts of expanded intratumoral alpha and beta TCRs.

The sequencing here drew on lung tumor tissue, taken at surgery. These receptors were obtained from a male donor with early-stage non-small cell lung cancer.

The sample holds many counts of this clonotype. The rearrangement links TRBV20-1 to TRBJ2-3; 10 bases fit TRBD2. Per germline, CDR1 DFQATT and CDR2 SNEGSKA (reference sequence). V shed 1 base, J shed 2 bases, and the junction held 12 bases outside the gene matches. The CDR3 spans 18 residues. Written as DNA, the CDR3 is TGCAGTGCTAGAGTTCGGGAAAGGACTAGCGGATTCACAGATACGCAGTATTTT. Translated: CSARVRERTSGFTDTQYF.

By sample fraction, this clonotype is medium-sized. The rearrangement joins TRBV28 to TRBJ1-5; no firm D call. The germline gives CDR1 MDHEN, CDR2 SYDVKM. The CDR3 length is 13 residues. With 6 bases removed from V and 7 bases from J, the gap between germline ends came to 13 bases. The CDR3 bases are TGTGCCAGCAGCCGGGATCTAATACAGCCCCAGCATTTT. This sequence encodes CASSRDLIQPQHF. The whole variable domain, filled in from reference TRBV28 and TRBJ1-5, reads DVKVTQSSRYLVKRTGEKVFLECVQDMDHENMFWYRQDPGLGLRLIYFSYDVKMKEKGDIPEGYSVSREKKERFSLILESASTNQTSMYLCASSRDLIQPQHFGDGTRLSIL.

This clonotype came up many times. This chain joins TRBV6-5 and TRBJ2-1, with 10 positions matching TRBD1. Germline assignment: CDR1 MNHEY and CDR2 SVGAGI. The CDR3 has 17 residues. V shed 4 bases and J 6 bases; nucleotides not matched to a gene: 12. CDR3 bases: TGTGCCAGCAGTTCTCCTTCCGGGACAGGGGCGGTCAATGAGCAGTTCTTC. Translation gives CASSSPSGTGAVNEQFF.

The sample holds many counts of this clonotype. V is TRBV7-2 and J is TRBJ1-2; D possibly corresponds to TRBD1 (6 bases). The germline CDR1 and CDR2 sequences are SGHTA and FQGNSA. V lost 0 bases to trimming and J lost 4 bases, with 9 bases between them. CDR3 length: 14 residues. Here the CDR3 reads CASSLARGSYGYTF. The CDR3 DNA reads as TGTGCCAGCAGCTTAGCGAGGGGGTCCTATGGCTACACCTTC.

Remarks on this clonotype: A much larger clone sits a single nucleotide away, making a read error possible. V and J are TRBV6-5 and TRBJ1-1; the D gene is possibly TRBD1 (5 bases). Germline CDR1 is MNHEY and CDR2 is SVGAGI. The CDR3 runs 14 residues. This chain's CDR3 is CTSSRRIGGTEAFF. The CDR3 DNA reads as TGTACCAGCAGTCGCCGAATTGGGGGCACTGAAGCTTTCTTT.

By share of the sample, this clonotype is medium-sized. The chain has TRBV9 and TRBJ2-7; D uncertain. Germline V gene data show CDR1 as SGDLS and CDR2 as YYNGEE. V lost 10 bases and J lost 2, with 16 bases in between. The CDR3 covers 13 residues. The CDR3 loop is CASSLRLTYEQYF. The CDR3 DNA reads TGTGCCTCCTCCCTGAGGTTGACCTACGAGCAGTACTTC.

This clonotype was seen many times. The rearrangement uses TRBV24-1 and TRBJ2-6; D is ambiguous. V was pared by 7 bases and J by 0 bases, with 9 bases between. This CDR3 has 15 amino acids. CDR1 KGHDR and CDR2 SFDVKD come from the germline V gene. CDR3 amino acids: CATSSVRSGANVLTF. In DNA form, the CDR3 reads TGTGCCACCAGCTCCGTCCGCTCTGGGGCCAACGTCCTGACTTTC.

This clonotype appeared once. The rearrangement uses TRBV4-1 and TRBJ2-7, with D perhaps TRBD2 (6 bases). Germline V gene sequence: CDR1 MGHRA, CDR2 YSYEKL. This CDR3 spans 14 amino acids. The germline V and J ends were trimmed by 8 bases and 0 bases, with 14 bases remaining between them. CDR3 nucleotides: TGCGCCAGCCGCACTAGCTCGAGCTCCTACGAGCAGTACTTC. It yields the protein CASRTSSSSYEQYF.

Relative to its sample, this clonotype is medium-sized. The rearrangement joins TRBV6-6 to TRBJ2-5; D ambiguous. Germline values: CDR1 MNHNY, CDR2 SVGAGI (reference sequence). The V and J ends lost 2 bases and 1 base respectively, with 5 bases between them. There are 13 residues in the CDR3. The CDR3 DNA reads TGTGCCAGCAGTTACAGCTCCCAAGAGACCCAGTACTTC. This translates into CASSYSSQETQYF.

The rearrangement links TRBV7-9 to TRBJ2-5, with 9 bases fitting TRBD1. V shed 4 bases, J shed 4 bases, and the junction held 1 base outside the gene matches. The CDR3 is made up of 13 amino acids. CDR1 is SEHNR, CDR2 FQNEAQ, per germline (reference sequence). CDR3 residues: CASSWTGAETQYF. The DNA for the CDR3 is TGTGCCAGCAGCTGGACAGGGGCAGAGACCCAGTACTTC.

V is TRBV12-3 or TRBV12-4 and J is TRBJ1-2, with 10 bases fitting TRBD1. The ends lost 7 bases at V and 2 bases at J; junction bases unmatched: 7. This CDR3 contains 15 residues. CDR3 region: CASIDGTGDNYGYTF. Written as DNA, the CDR3 is TGTGCCAGCATTGATGGGACAGGGGACAACTATGGCTACACCTTC.

The CDR3 loop reads CASRESLVHEQYF. The DNA of the CDR3 is TGTGCCAGCAGGGAAAGCCTGGTCCACGAGCAGTACTTC. This chain connects TRBV28 to TRBJ2-7; no reliable D call. Germline V lookup: CDR1 MDHEN, CDR2 SYDVKM. The CDR3 runs 13 residues. V was cut by 6 bases and J by 5 bases, with 14 bases left in between.

This clonotype was seen many times. The V call is TRBV7-9, the J call TRBJ2-7, with no clear D. V lost 4 bases, J lost 3 bases, and 16 bases lay in between. This CDR3 has 15 amino acids. CDR1 is SEHNR, CDR2 FQNEAQ, per germline (reference sequence). DNA for the CDR3: TGTGCCAGCAGCTCGCCCGAAAGGGATTTCTACGAGCAGTACTTC. Its protein product is CASSSPERDFYEQYF.

This clonotype was observed many times. This sequence joins TRBV2 and TRBJ2-7; TRBD2 matches at 9 bases. The J segment lost 6 bases and the V segment lost 1 base, leaving 7 bases of the junction unmatched. CDR1 and CDR2 from the germline V gene are SNHLY and FYNNEI. This CDR3 contains 15 residues. The CDR3 DNA follows: TGTGCCAGCAGTGAAGGGGAGTCGGGACTAGCCGAGCAGTACTTC. Amino acid sequence: CASSEGESGLAEQYF.

There are many counts of this clonotype. The J gene is TRBJ2-3, the V gene TRBV7-9; 7 bases align to TRBD2. Trimming cost V 1 base and J 7 bases; bases outside gene matches: 8. CDR1 is SEHNR and CDR2 is FQNEAQ in the germline V gene (reference sequence). The CDR3 is made up of 15 amino acids. The CDR3 loop reads CASSLGGGITHTQYF. The CDR3 nucleotides read TGTGCCAGCAGCTTAGGCGGGGGAATAACTCATACGCAGTATTTT.

The V gene is TRBV27, the J gene TRBJ1-5, with D unresolved. Looked up from germline, CDR1 is MNHEY and CDR2 is SMNVEV (reference sequence). V was clipped by 2 bases and J by 2 bases, with 4 bases between them. The CDR3 is 13 amino acids. The CDR3 here is CASSLKGNQPQHF. As DNA, the CDR3 is TGTGCCAGCAGTTTAAAAGGCAATCAGCCCCAGCATTTT.

This clonotype is medium-sized. The CDR3, as DNA: TGTGCCAGCAGCTTTGGCCCTGGGGCCAACGTCCTGACTTTC. It is translated as CASSFGPGANVLTF. The rearrangement joins TRBV7-2 to TRBJ2-6; D not resolved. Germline assignment: CDR1 SGHTA and CDR2 FQGNSA. CDR3 size: 14 residues. V dropped 3 bases and J dropped 2 bases, with 5 bases sitting between them.

This clonotype has at least ten counts. The chain has TRBV27 and TRBJ1-2; 11 nucleotides line up with TRBD1. V shed 0 bases, J shed 5 bases, and the junction held 5 bases outside the gene matches. In germline, CDR1 is MNHEY, CDR2 SMNVEV (reference sequence). This CDR3 is 16 amino acids long. CDR3 region: CASSLSGQGARYGYTF. In DNA form, the CDR3 reads TGTGCCAGCAGTTTATCCGGACAGGGGGCGCGGTATGGCTACACCTTC.

Ten or more counts support this clonotype. The V and J genes are TRBV4-1 and TRBJ2-3, with a tentative D call TRBD2 (5 bases). CDR3 length: 14 residues. Trimming cost V 1 base and J 7 bases, with 12 bases left between them. Germline assignment: CDR1 MGHRA and CDR2 YSYEKL. CDR3 sequence (DNA): TGCGCCAGCAGCCAAGTATCCGGACTCAATACGCAGTATTTT. Encoded protein: CASSQVSGLNTQYF.

This chain joins TRBV14 and TRBJ1-2; 9 bases map to TRBD1. The J segment lost 6 bases and the V segment lost 4 bases, leaving 9 bases of the junction unmatched. Germline V gives CDR1 SGHDN, CDR2 FVKESK. The CDR3 length is 15 residues. CDR3 bases: TGTGCCAGCAGCCGGGACAGGGTACCCCTCGATGGCTACACCTTC. This translates into CASSRDRVPLDGYTF.

This clonotype was seen many times. The V and J genes are TRBV29-1 and TRBJ2-1, with D possibly matching TRBD2 (6 bases). V was trimmed by 4 bases and J by 9 bases, leaving 16 bases between them. Germline V lookup: CDR1 SQVTM, CDR2 ANQGSEA. The CDR3 is 13 amino acids. CDR3 DNA sequence: TGCAGCGTTGCCCCCACTAGCATCAGTGAGCAGTTCTTC. Its protein product is CSVAPTSISEQFF.

This sequence joins TRBV20-1 and TRBJ1-3, with unresolved D. The germline gives CDR1 DFQATT, CDR2 SNEGSKA (reference sequence). CDR3 size: 14 residues. V shed 6 bases and J shed 0 bases, with 12 bases lying between them. The CDR3 is CSAPDPNSGNTIYF. The CDR3 DNA is TGCAGTGCCCCCGACCCGAACTCTGGAAACACCATATATTTT.

This clonotype was seen ten or more times. The V call is TRBV12-3 or TRBV12-4, the J call TRBJ2-1, with TRBD2 matching over 11 bases. V lost 6 bases and J lost 8; bases outside the gene matches: 9. The CDR3 loop spans 15 amino acids. The CDR3 loop reads CASSQTSGVKDEQFF. The CDR3 coding sequence is TGTGCCAGCAGCCAGACTAGCGGGGTAAAGGATGAGCAGTTCTTC.

The sample holds many counts of this clonotype. The chain uses TRBV2 and TRBJ2-5; D possibly corresponds to TRBD2 (5 bases). Germline lookup yields CDR1 SNHLY and CDR2 FYNNEI. Trimming pared 6 bases from V and 3 bases from J, leaving 14 bases between. The CDR3 loop spans 14 amino acids. The CDR3 coding sequence is TGTGCCAGCAGCGGCGTCAGCGGAAAAGAGACCCAGTACTTC. This codes for CASSGVSGKETQYF.

By sample fraction, this clonotype is medium-sized. The rearrangement links TRBV28 to TRBJ2-7, with 7 bases fitting TRBD2. Per germline, CDR1 MDHEN and CDR2 SYDVKM. V gave up 3 bases and J gave up 3 bases; unmatched junction bases: 5. The CDR3 has 14 residues. The CDR3 here is CASSLQAGFYEQYF. CDR3 bases: TGTGCCAGCAGTTTGCAAGCGGGATTCTACGAGCAGTACTTC.

The V and J genes are TRBV13 and TRBJ2-7; 9 bases are a match to TRBD2. CDR1 and CDR2 from the germline V gene are PRHDT and FYEKMQ (reference sequence). The CDR3 totals 14 residues. Trimming at V came to 4 bases and at J to 3 bases, leaving 4 bases not matched to a gene. The CDR3 DNA reads as TGTGCCAGCAGCTGGGGGACTAGCAGCTACGAGCAGTACTTC. Translating it yields CASSWGTSSYEQYF.

This clonotype is labeled medium-sized. This chain joins TRBV12-3 or TRBV12-4 and TRBJ2-1; 8 bases are a match to TRBD1. V trimming: 6 bases; J trimming: 2 bases; junction bases outside the gene matches: 9. The CDR3 spans 16 residues. CDR3 nucleotides: TGTGCCAGCAGCCAATGGACAGGGAGCACCTACAATGAGCAGTTCTTC. It specifies CASSQWTGSTYNEQFF.

The CDR3, as DNA: TGTGCCAGCAGTTACTTTCCCAGGGGAGCTGGACAGCCCCAGCATTTT. Protein sequence: CASSYFPRGAGQPQHF. The J gene is TRBJ1-5, the V gene TRBV6-6; maybe TRBD1 (6 bases). Germline CDR1 and CDR2: MNHNY and SVGAGI (reference sequence). Deletions cut 1 base from V and 7 bases from J, with 17 bases between. The CDR3 totals 16 residues.

This clonotype was seen ten or more times. The chain uses TRBV15 and TRBJ2-6; D remains ambiguous. CDR1 LNHNV and CDR2 YYDKDF come from the germline V gene (reference sequence). The germline V and J ends were trimmed by 8 bases and 0 bases, with 5 bases remaining between them. The CDR3 contains 13 residues. CDR3 loop: CATLLSGANVLTF. The CDR3, as DNA: TGTGCCACCTTGCTCTCTGGGGCCAACGTCCTGACTTTC.

This clonotype is medium-sized within its sample. The CDR3 coding sequence is TGTGCCAGCAGGCCGACAGGTACGCGCTACACCTTC. Amino acids: CASRPTGTRYTF. This sequence joins TRBV12-3 or TRBV12-4 and TRBJ1-2; perhaps TRBD1 as D (6 bases). The V and J ends lost 6 bases and 9 bases respectively, with 14 bases between them. The CDR3 covers 12 residues.

This clonotype has a count of ten or more. This sequence joins TRBV4-3 and TRBJ2-7; no firm D call. Per germline, CDR1 LGHNA and CDR2 YSLEER. The CDR3 sequence is 15 residues long. The V and J ends lost 0 bases and 1 base respectively, with 10 bases between them. The CDR3, as DNA: TGCGCCAGCAGCCAAGATTACGGGCCGTCCTACGAGCAGTACTTC. This translates into CASSQDYGPSYEQYF.

By share of the sample, this clonotype is medium-sized (0.01 to 0.1%). The chain carries TRBV2 and TRBJ2-5, with TRBD2 matching over 10 bases. In germline, CDR1 is SNHLY, CDR2 FYNNEI. CDR3 length: 13 amino acids. V lost 9 bases and J lost 3; bases outside the gene matches: 4. CDR3 sequence: CASTGTSEETQYF. In DNA form, the CDR3 reads TGTGCCAGTACCGGGACTAGCGAAGAGACCCAGTACTTC.